The next 22 T cell receptor beta chains were all read from a single sample in a study of blood T cell repertoires in COVID-19. The repertoire was sequenced with immunoSEQ multiplex PCR; TCRdb's copy has only in-frame clones and lacks some. Here the sample spans 53,000 or so clones, roughly 77% being singletons. The material sequenced was peripheral blood. Source of these receptors: a man aged 70-80 years with active or convalescent COVID-19.

The rearrangement links TRBV5-1 to TRBJ1-1; D uncertain. The V gene lost 5 bases and the J gene lost 5 bases, with 16 bases spanning the gap. This CDR3 contains 14 residues. CDR1 is SGHRS and CDR2 is YFSETQ in the germline V gene. In DNA, the CDR3 is TGCGCCAGCAGAACGGGCGGATCGGGAACTGAAGCTTTCTTT. Encoded protein: CASRTGGSGTEAFF.

The V call is TRBV5-8, the J call TRBJ2-7; D gene ambiguous. The V end lost 0 bases, the J end lost 7 bases, and 14 bases lay between the germline ends. Germline assignment: CDR1 SGHTS and CDR2 YDEGEE. The CDR3 extends over 14 amino acids. DNA for the CDR3: TGTGCCAGCAGCTTGGCCCGACTGTCAAAAGAGCAGTACTTC. This gives the protein CASSLARLSKEQYF.

This sequence joins TRBV29-1 and TRBJ1-4; unclear D gene. The CDR3 loop spans 13 amino acids. Trimming took 6 bases from V and 6 from J, leaving 14 bases between them. Looked up from germline, CDR1 is SQVTM and CDR2 is ANQGSEA. CDR3 in DNA: TGCAGCGTCTCTGTAACCGGGGATGAAAAACTGTTTTTT. Residues: CSVSVTGDEKLFF.

The chain uses TRBV7-2 and TRBJ2-7; the match to TRBD1 covers 7 bases. The V segment lost 3 bases and the J segment 6 bases; nucleotides outside the gene matches: 11. Looked up from germline, CDR1 is SGHTA and CDR2 is FQGNSA. CDR3 size: 15 residues. CDR3: CASSFHRGSSAEQYF. Written as DNA, the CDR3 is TGTGCCAGCAGCTTTCACAGGGGTTCGAGCGCCGAGCAGTACTTC.

The V call is TRBV27, the J call TRBJ2-2, with D unresolved. The CDR3 length is 14 residues. Germline V gene lookup returns CDR1 MNHEY and CDR2 SMNVEV (reference sequence). V lost 5 bases to trimming and J lost 3 bases, with 10 bases between them. The CDR3 here is CASSPRVDTGELFF. Here the CDR3 DNA reads TGTGCCAGCAGTCCGCGAGTGGACACCGGGGAGCTGTTTTTT.

The gene calls are TRBV24-1 and TRBJ2-5, with 7 bases that match TRBD2. J was trimmed by 2 bases and V by 5 bases; bases with no gene match: 4. CDR1 is KGHDR, CDR2 SFDVKD, per germline. The CDR3 covers 14 residues. The CDR3 spells CATSASGTQETQYF. In DNA form, the CDR3 reads TGTGCCACCAGTGCCAGCGGGACGCAAGAGACCCAGTACTTC.

This chain uses TRBV28 with TRBJ2-7; D perhaps matches TRBD1 (6 bases). There are 14 residues in the CDR3. Germline CDR1 and CDR2: MDHEN and SYDVKM. Trimming left V 5 bases short and J 4 bases short, with 15 bases between. The CDR3 sequence is CASSRDTAPYEQYF. DNA of the CDR3: TGTGCCAGCAGTCGGGACACAGCGCCTTACGAGCAGTACTTC. Together with reference TRBV28 and TRBJ2-7, the CDR3 gives the full variable domain: DVKVTQSSRYLVKRTGEKVFLECVQDMDHENMFWYRQDPGLGLRLIYFSYDVKMKEKGDIPEGYSVSREKKERFSLILESASTNQTSMYLCASSRDTAPYEQYFGPGTRLTVT.

The V call is TRBV18, the J call TRBJ2-7; D may be TRBD2 (5 bases). The CDR3 totals 13 residues. The germline V gene has CDR1 KGHSH and CDR2 LQKENI. V gave up 3 bases and J gave up 6 bases, with 12 bases separating them. The CDR3 region is CASSPGVEGEQYF. The DNA for the CDR3 is TGTGCCAGCTCACCCGGGGTGGAAGGCGAGCAGTACTTC.

The rearrangement links TRBV6-1 to TRBJ2-1; tentative D call: TRBD2 (6 bases). V lost 3 bases, J lost 2 bases, and 11 bases lay in between. This CDR3 has 15 residues. Germline V gene data show CDR1 as MNHNS and CDR2 as SASEGT. The CDR3 DNA sequence: TGTGCCAGCAGTGAGAGCGGGTTTGCCTACAATGAGCAGTTCTTC. Translating it yields CASSESGFAYNEQFF.

For the CDR3, the DNA is TGTGCCAGCAGAGTGACAGGGGTCCCCGGAAACACCATATATTTT. Translated, it gives CASRVTGVPGNTIYF. The V and J genes are TRBV14 and TRBJ1-3; 8 nucleotides align to TRBD1. The J segment lost 4 bases and the V segment lost 6 bases, leaving 8 bases of the junction unmatched. This CDR3 contains 15 residues. Germline V gene data show CDR1 as SGHDN and CDR2 as FVKESK.

The chain links TRBV10-3 to TRBJ2-5, with D tentatively TRBD1 (6 bases). Germline assignment: CDR1 ENHRY and CDR2 SYGVKD. V was shortened by 8 bases and J by 3 bases, with 13 bases between the two germline ends. This CDR3 has 13 residues. This CDR3 is CAIGRGGKETQYF. The CDR3 DNA sequence: TGTGCCATCGGCCGAGGGGGTAAAGAGACCCAGTACTTC.

This clone was counted a few times. CDR3 protein: CASSGDYLLGTGELFF. DNA of the CDR3: TGTGCCAGCAGCGGGGACTACCTCTTGGGCACCGGGGAGCTGTTTTTT. The genes are TRBV9 and TRBJ2-2; 7 bases align to TRBD2. V gave up 3 bases and J gave up 4 bases; unmatched junction bases: 9. Germline CDR1 reads SGDLS; CDR2 reads YYNGEE. This CDR3 has 16 residues.

The V gene is TRBV6-5, the J gene TRBJ2-3; 8 bases are a match to TRBD2. Trimming at V came to 6 bases and at J to 5 bases, leaving 7 bases not matched to a gene. Per the germline V gene, CDR1 is MNHEY and CDR2 is SVGAGI. The CDR3 is 14 residues long. The CDR3 sequence is CASRSGSAKDTQYF. The CDR3 region has the DNA TGTGCCAGCAGGAGCGGGAGTGCCAAAGATACGCAGTATTTT.

J is TRBJ2-3 and V is TRBV5-1; TRBD2 matches at 7 bases. The CDR3 covers 16 residues. Looked up from germline, CDR1 is SGHRS and CDR2 is YFSETQ. With 2 bases clipped from V and 0 bases from J, the junction kept 6 bases outside the gene matches. For the CDR3, the DNA is TGCGCCAGCAGCTTTCGCCGGGACTATAGCACAGATACGCAGTATTTT. Translating gives CASSFRRDYSTDTQYF.

The J gene is TRBJ1-2, the V gene TRBV9; TRBD1 matches at 12 bases. The germline V gene encodes CDR1 SGDLS and CDR2 YYNGEE. J lost 4 bases, V lost 2 bases, and 15 bases had no gene match. The CDR3 has 19 residues. CDR3 in DNA: TGTGCCAGCAGCGTGCACCGGGACAGGGGGCTTACTATGGGCTATGGCTACACCTTC. Translated: CASSVHRDRGLTMGYGYTF.

The V gene is TRBV7-2, the J gene TRBJ1-5; possible D gene TRBD1, 6 bases. Trimming left V 0 bases short and J 1 base short, with 13 bases between. The CDR3 contains 17 residues. Germline V CDR1 and CDR2: SGHTA, FQGNSA. In DNA form, the CDR3 reads TGTGCCAGCAGCTTAGCGAGGACAGTAAGGAGCAATCAGCCCCAGCATTTT. It yields the protein CASSLARTVRSNQPQHF.

This clone was recorded at least ten times. V is TRBV18 and J is TRBJ2-7; D might be TRBD1 (6 bases). Trimming shortened V by 6 bases and J by 0 bases, and 15 bases separated the two germline ends. The length of the CDR3 is 15 residues. Germline V gene sequence: CDR1 KGHSH, CDR2 LQKENI. Here the CDR3 DNA reads TGTGCCAGCTCTCTAGACTGGACAGCCTCCTACGAGCAGTACTTC. Its protein is CASSLDWTASYEQYF.

This chain joins TRBV5-1 and TRBJ2-1; 11 nucleotides line up with TRBD1. The length of the CDR3 is 17 residues. J was trimmed by 6 bases and V by 4 bases; bases with no gene match: 12. Germline CDR1 and CDR2: SGHRS and YFSETQ. The CDR3 DNA is TGCGCCAGCAGCCCGGGGGAGGACAGGGGGCCCCTCAATGAGCAGTTCTTC. Its protein is CASSPGEDRGPLNEQFF.

The V call is TRBV2, the J call TRBJ1-2; D is undetermined. Trimming removed 3 bases at V and 7 bases at J, with 12 bases between. Germline CDR1 and CDR2: SNHLY and FYNNEI. The CDR3 totals 13 residues. DNA for the CDR3: TGTGCCAGCAGTGATCCTTTGACACGTGGCTACACCTTC. The encoded protein is CASSDPLTRGYTF.

The sample holds a few counts of this clone. This sequence joins TRBV30 and TRBJ1-6, with a possible D match to TRBD1 (5 bases). V lost 3 bases, J lost 6 bases, and 15 bases lay in between. From germline, CDR1 is GTSNPN and CDR2 SVGIG (reference sequence). The CDR3 length is 15 residues. The CDR3 protein is CAWSNSRAANSPLHF. CDR3 nucleotides: TGTGCCTGGAGCAATTCCAGGGCGGCTAATTCACCCCTCCACTTT.

This clone occurred a few times. V usage is TRBV7-3 and J usage is TRBJ1-1; 7 bases fit TRBD1. Looked up from germline, CDR1 is SGHTA and CDR2 is FQGTGA. Trimming removed 3 bases from V and 0 bases from J; junction bases left unmatched: 4. CDR3 length: 15 residues. CDR3 in amino acids: CASSFAGGMNTEAFF. The CDR3 bases are TGTGCCAGCAGCTTCGCAGGGGGAATGAACACTGAAGCTTTCTTT.

In its sample, this clone ranks as medium-sized. The chain combines TRBV7-8 with TRBJ1-5, with 10 bases matching TRBD1. The CDR3 is 18 residues long. Germline V lookup: CDR1 SGHVS, CDR2 FQNEAQ. Trimming removed 2 bases from V and 2 bases from J; junction bases left unmatched: 9. Written as DNA, the CDR3 is TGTGCCAGCAGCTTACCGGGACAGGGGCCCCGGGGCAATCAGCCCCAGCATTTT. The encoded protein is CASSLPGQGPRGNQPQHF.